This paragraph covers one TCR beta chain sequence. The antigen is undetermined. A much bigger clone sits one base away, suggesting this may be a read error. The data originate from a study of CD8+CD57+ T cells in acquired aplastic anemia. On the study more broadly: Sorted CD4+ and CD8+ cells gave an average of about 3 ug of DNA.

General observations from the study: Some 30 was the count of CD8+ CDR3 sequences that patients shared with controls.

Individuals selected for sequencing had exhibited CD8+CD57+ cell expansion on flow cytometry. Severe acquired aplastic anemia was present in every patient. Blood was sampled before the patients had received any therapy. The template for TCR beta VDJ and CDR3 sequence profiling was genomic DNA. Using its own MiXCR run on the reads, TCRdb lists one record per CDR3 protein. This sample has under 200,000 distinct CDR3 sequences, with less than 60% found just once. The sequence was obtained from a human donor with aplastic anemia. Specimen: sorted CD4+, CD8+, or CD8+CD57+ T cells (not recorded which) from PBMCs.

Here the CDR3 reads CASSRGRFSGANVLTF. In DNA form, the CDR3 reads TGTGCCAGCTCCAGGGGGCGCTTCTCTGGGGCCAACGTCCTGACTTTC. The chain has TRBV2 and TRBJ2-6; 8 bases match TRBD1. Germline trimming cut 8 bases from V and 0 bases from J; bases unmatched to any gene: 6. CDR3 size: 16 residues. The V gene's germline CDR1 is SNHLY and CDR2 FYNNEI.